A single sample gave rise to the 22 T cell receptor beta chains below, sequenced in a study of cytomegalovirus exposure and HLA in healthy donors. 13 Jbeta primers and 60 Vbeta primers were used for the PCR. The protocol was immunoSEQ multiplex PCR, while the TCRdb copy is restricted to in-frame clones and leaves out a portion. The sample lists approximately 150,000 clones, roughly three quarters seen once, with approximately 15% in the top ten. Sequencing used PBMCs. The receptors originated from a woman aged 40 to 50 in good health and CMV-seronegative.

The CDR3 loop reads CASRTGLHNEQFF. The CDR3 nucleotides are TGTGCCAGTCGGACTGGACTACACAATGAGCAGTTCTTC. The chain links TRBV6-6 to TRBJ2-1; weak D call: TRBD2 (6 bases). CDR1 and CDR2 from the germline V gene are MNHNY and SVGAGI (reference sequence). The V end was cut by 9 bases, the J end by 5 bases, with 14 bases between. This CDR3 spans 13 amino acids.

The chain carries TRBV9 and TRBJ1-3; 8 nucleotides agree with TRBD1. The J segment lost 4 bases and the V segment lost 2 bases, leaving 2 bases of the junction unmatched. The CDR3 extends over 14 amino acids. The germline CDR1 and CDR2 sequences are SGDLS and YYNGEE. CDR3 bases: TGTGCCAGCAGCGTGGACAGGGAAGGAAACACCATATATTTT. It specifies CASSVDREGNTIYF.

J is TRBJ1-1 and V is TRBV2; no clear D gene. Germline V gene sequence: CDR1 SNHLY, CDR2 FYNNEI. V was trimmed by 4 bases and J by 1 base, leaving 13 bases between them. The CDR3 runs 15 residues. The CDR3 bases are TGTGCCAGCAGTGCCATCGAGGTGGGGAACACTGAAGCTTTCTTT. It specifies CASSAIEVGNTEAFF. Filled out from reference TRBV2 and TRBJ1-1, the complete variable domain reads EPEVTQTPSHQVTQMGQEVILRCVPISNHLYFYWYRQILGQKVEFLVSFYNNEISEKSEIFDDQFSVERPDGSNFTLKIRSTKLEDSAMYFCASSAIEVGNTEAFFGQGTRLTVV.

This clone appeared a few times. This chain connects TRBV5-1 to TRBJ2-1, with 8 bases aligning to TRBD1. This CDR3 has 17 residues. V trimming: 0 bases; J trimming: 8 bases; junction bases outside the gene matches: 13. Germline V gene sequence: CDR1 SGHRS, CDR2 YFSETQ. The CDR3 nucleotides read TGCGCCAGCAGCTTGGGGCTCAACAGGGGGGATAGTGATGAGCAGTTCTTC. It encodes CASSLGLNRGDSDEQFF.

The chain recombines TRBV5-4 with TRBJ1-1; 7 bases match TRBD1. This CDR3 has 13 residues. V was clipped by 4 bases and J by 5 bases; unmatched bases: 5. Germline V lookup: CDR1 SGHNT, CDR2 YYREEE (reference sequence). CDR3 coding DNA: TGTGCCAGCAGCCGACAGGGTAATACTGAAGCTTTCTTT. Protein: CASSRQGNTEAFF.

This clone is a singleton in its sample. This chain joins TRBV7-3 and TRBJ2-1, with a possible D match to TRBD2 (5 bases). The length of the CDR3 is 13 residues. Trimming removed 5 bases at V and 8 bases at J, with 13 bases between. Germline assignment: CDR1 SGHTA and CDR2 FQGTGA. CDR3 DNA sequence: TGTGCCAGCAGCGAAACTAGGTACGATGAGCAGTTCTTC. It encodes CASSETRYDEQFF.

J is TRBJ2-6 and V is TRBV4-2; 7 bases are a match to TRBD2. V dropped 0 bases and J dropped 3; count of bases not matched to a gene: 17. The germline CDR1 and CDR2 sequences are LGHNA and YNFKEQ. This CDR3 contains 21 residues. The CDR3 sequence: CASSQDSRAGRGYNGANVLTF. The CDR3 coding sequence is TGTGCCAGCAGCCAAGATTCGCGCGCAGGGAGGGGTTATAATGGGGCCAACGTCCTGACTTTC.

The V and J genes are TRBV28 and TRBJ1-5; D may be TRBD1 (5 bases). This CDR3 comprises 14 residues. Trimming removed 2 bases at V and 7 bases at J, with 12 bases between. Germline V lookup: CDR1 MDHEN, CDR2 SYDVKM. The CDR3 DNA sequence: TGTGCCAGCAGTTTAACGACAGACAGCCAGCCCCAGCATTTT. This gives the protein CASSLTTDSQPQHF.

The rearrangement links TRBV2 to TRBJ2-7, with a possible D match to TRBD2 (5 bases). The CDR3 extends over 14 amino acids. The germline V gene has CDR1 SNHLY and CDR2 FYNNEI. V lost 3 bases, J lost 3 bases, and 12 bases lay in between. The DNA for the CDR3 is TGTGCCAGCAGTGAGAGGGAAAAGGGCTACGAGCAGTACTTC. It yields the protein CASSEREKGYEQYF.

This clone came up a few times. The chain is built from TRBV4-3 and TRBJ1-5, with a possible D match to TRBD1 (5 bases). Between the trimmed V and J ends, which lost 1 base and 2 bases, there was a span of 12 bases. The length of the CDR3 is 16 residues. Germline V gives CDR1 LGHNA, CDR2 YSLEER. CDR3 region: CASSQVWEQGNQPQHF. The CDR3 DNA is TGCGCCAGCAGCCAAGTTTGGGAACAGGGCAATCAGCCCCAGCATTTT.

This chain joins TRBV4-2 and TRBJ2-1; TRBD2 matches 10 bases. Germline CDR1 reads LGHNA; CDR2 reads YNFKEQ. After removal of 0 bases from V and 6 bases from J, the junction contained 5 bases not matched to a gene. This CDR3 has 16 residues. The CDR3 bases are TGTGCCAGCAGCCAAGATCCAAGCGGGGGGGCCAATGAGCAGTTCTTC. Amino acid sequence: CASSQDPSGGANEQFF.

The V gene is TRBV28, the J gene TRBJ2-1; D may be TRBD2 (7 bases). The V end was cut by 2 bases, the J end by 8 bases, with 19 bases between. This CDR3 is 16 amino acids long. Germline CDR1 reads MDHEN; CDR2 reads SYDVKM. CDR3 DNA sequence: TGTGCCAGCAGTTTACGGGGGGCCCCACTTTCCTATGAGCAGTTCTTC. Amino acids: CASSLRGAPLSYEQFF.

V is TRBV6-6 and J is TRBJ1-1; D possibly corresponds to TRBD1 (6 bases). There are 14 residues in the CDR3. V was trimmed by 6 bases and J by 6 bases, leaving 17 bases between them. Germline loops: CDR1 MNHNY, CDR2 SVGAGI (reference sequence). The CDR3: CASRLDSPGAEAFF. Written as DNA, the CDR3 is TGTGCCAGCAGATTGGACAGTCCGGGCGCTGAAGCTTTCTTT.

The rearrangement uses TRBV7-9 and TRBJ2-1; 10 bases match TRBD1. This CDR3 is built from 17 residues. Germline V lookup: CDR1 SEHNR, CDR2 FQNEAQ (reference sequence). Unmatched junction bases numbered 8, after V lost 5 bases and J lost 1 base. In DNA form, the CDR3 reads TGTGCCAGCAGCGTGGACAGGGGGGCAAATTCCTACAATGAGCAGTTCTTC. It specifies CASSVDRGANSYNEQFF.

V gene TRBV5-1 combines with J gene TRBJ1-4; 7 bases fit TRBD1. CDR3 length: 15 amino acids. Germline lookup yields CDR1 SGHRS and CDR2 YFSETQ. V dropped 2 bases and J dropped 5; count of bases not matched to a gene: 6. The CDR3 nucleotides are TGCGCCAGCAGCTTAAAGGAGGGGGCGAATGAAAAACTGTTTTTT. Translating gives CASSLKEGANEKLFF.

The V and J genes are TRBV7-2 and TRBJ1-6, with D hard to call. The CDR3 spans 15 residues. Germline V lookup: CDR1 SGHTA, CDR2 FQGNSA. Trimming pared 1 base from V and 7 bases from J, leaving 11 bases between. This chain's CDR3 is CASSLDRVPNSPLHF. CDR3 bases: TGTGCCAGCAGCTTAGATCGGGTACCAAATTCACCCCTCCACTTT. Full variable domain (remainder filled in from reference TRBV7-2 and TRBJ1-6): GAGVSQSPSNKVTEKGKDVELRCDPISGHTALYWYRQSLGQGLEFLIYFQGNSAPDKSGLPSDRFSAERTGGSVSTLTIQRTQQEDSAVYLCASSLDRVPNSPLHFGNGTRLTVT.

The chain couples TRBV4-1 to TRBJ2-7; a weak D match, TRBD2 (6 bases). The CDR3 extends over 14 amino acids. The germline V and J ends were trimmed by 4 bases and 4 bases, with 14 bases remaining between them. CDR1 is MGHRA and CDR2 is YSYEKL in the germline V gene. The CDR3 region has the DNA TGCGCCAGCAGCCCCAAAGGCGGGGTTTACGAGCAGTACTTC. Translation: CASSPKGGVYEQYF.

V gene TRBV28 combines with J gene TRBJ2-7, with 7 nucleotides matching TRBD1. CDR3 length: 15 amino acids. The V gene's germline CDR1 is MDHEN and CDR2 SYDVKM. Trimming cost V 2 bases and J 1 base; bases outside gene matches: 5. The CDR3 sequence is CASSLGGQLSYEQYF. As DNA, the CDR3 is TGTGCCAGCAGTTTAGGGGGACAGCTTTCCTACGAGCAGTACTTC.

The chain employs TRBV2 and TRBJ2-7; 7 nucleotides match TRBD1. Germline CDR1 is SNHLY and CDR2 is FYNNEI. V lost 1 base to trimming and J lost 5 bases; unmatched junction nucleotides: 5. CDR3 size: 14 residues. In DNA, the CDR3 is TGTGCCAGCAGTGAAGGACAGGGTTACGACGAGCAGTACTTC. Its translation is CASSEGQGYDEQYF.

The CDR3, as DNA: TGTGCCAGCAGCGTAGTTGGGACAGAGTACAATGAGCAGTTCTTC. This gives the protein CASSVVGTEYNEQFF. The J gene is TRBJ2-1, the V gene TRBV9, with TRBD1 identical over 7 bases. The V gene's germline CDR1 is SGDLS and CDR2 YYNGEE. The CDR3 has 15 residues. J was trimmed by 4 bases and V by 0 bases; bases with no gene match: 4.

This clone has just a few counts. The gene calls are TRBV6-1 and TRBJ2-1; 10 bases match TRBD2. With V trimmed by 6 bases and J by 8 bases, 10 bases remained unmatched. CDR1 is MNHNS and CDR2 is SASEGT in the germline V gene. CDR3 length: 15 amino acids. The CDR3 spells CASRKGLAVFDEQFF. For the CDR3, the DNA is TGTGCCAGCAGGAAAGGACTAGCGGTGTTTGATGAGCAGTTCTTC.

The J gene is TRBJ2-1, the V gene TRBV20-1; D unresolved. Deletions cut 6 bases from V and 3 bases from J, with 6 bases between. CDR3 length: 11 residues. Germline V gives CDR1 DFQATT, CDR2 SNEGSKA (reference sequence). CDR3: CSAQFYNEQFF. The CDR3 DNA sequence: TGCAGTGCCCAATTCTACAATGAGCAGTTCTTC.